This record concerns one T cell receptor (beta chain) sequence. The data are from a study of OX40 agonist ivuxolimab in advanced cancers. Study-wide context: Patients achieving partial responses numbered three: one hepatocellular carcinoma case and two cutaneous melanoma cases.

The V end was cut by 2 bases, the J end by 0 bases, with 6 bases between. Germline lookup yields CDR1 SGDLS and CDR2 YYNGEE. CDR3 length: 14 amino acids. Assay used: immunoSEQ multiplex PCR; TCRdb lists only in-frame clones, some missing. The table shows 50,000 to 60,000 clones, with roughly nine tenths occurring only once. The V and J genes are TRBV9 and TRBJ2-1; possible D gene TRBD2, 6 bases. This receptor was identified in an adult with an advanced solid tumor such as melanoma, head and neck, liver or kidney cancer. This specimen consisted of CD4+ or CD8+ T cells sorted from blood, obtained in a trial of the OX40 agonist ivuxolimab. CDR3 loop: CASSVGSSYNEQFF. The CDR3 DNA reads as TGTGCCAGCAGCGTCGGGAGCTCCTACAATGAGCAGTTCTTC.